This T cell receptor beta chain was recovered during a study of blood T cell repertoires in COVID-19. Sequencing used immunoSEQ multiplex PCR; TCRdb keeps in-frame clones, though not all of them. This sample has about 62,000 clones, with roughly 85% found just once. This clone was detected only a few times. One end of the junction fails to match germline, which may point to a read error. The CDR3 totals 15 residues. Per germline, CDR1 SGHRS and CDR2 YFSETQ. The chain is built from TRBV5-1 and TRBJ1-1; D might be TRBD1 (5 bases). The receptor comes from a woman aged 80 or older with acute or convalescent COVID-19. The sequencing sample was made of peripheral blood. This chain's CDR3 is CASSLGWGENTEAFF. In DNA form, the CDR3 reads TGCGCCAGCAGTTTGGGGTGGGGCGAGAACACTGAAGCTTTCTTT. Using reference TRBV5-1 and TRBJ1-1 for the parts outside the CDR3, the full variable domain is KAGVTQTPRYLIKTRGQQVTLSCSPISGHRSVSWYQQTPGQGLQFLFEYFSETQRNKGNFPGRFSGRQFSNSRSEMNVSTLELGDSALYLCASSLGWGENTEAFFGQGTRLTVV.